This T cell receptor beta chain was retrieved from a study of T cells in Graves' hyperthyroidism and ophthalmopathy. On the study more broadly: Peripheral blood was drawn at first diagnosis, prior to all treatment.

Trimming removed 6 bases at V and 2 bases at J, with 14 bases between. Germline V gives CDR1 WSHSY, CDR2 SAAADI. The CDR3 sequence is 14 residues long. Ophthalmopathy in the patients scored at least 3 on Clinical Activity Score and at least 4 on NOSPECS grade, lasting under 3 months. Exclusion followed for patients with uncontrolled infection, other autoimmune disease, pregnancy or lactation. Study-wide results and caveats: The majority of expanded thyroid clonotypes above 0.001 also appeared in blood.

TCR beta CDR3 regions were amplified from RNA. The HTBI set primed first-round TCR CDR3 RT-PCR. TCRdb analysed the multiplex PCR reads with MiXCR anew, one entry per CDR3 protein. The sample has hundreds of thousands of distinct CDR3 sequences; approximately 15% are singletons. There are many counts of this clonotype. Its antigen is currently unknown. The clonotype originates from a woman aged 45-60 years with Graves' ophthalmopathy. V gene TRBV10-2 combines with J gene TRBJ2-7; D might be TRBD1 or TRBD2, each matching 5 bases. Sequenced material: blood. CDR3 bases: TGCGCCAGCAGAGAAGCCGGGACCGCCTACGAGCAGTACTTC. Translated, it gives CASREAGTAYEQYF.